This entry lists 32 T cell receptor beta chains sequenced from one sample in a study of blood T cell repertoires in COVID-19. Profiled with immunoSEQ multiplex PCR; TCRdb holds only in-frame clones, not every one. This repertoire shows fewer than 150,000 clones, approximately 78% found once; its top ten account for 11%. Sequences were obtained from peripheral blood. These receptors originate from a man aged 60 to 75 who had recovered from COVID-19.

The chain is built from TRBV28 and TRBJ1-3, with D possibly being TRBD1 (6 bases). Germline V gene sequence: CDR1 MDHEN, CDR2 SYDVKM. V was cut by 5 bases and J by 6 bases, with 14 bases left in between. The CDR3 contains 14 residues. CDR3 amino acids: CASSPGGALNTIYF. CDR3 DNA sequence: TGTGCCAGCAGTCCTGGGGGCGCCTTAAACACCATATATTTT.

In this sample, this clone turned up once. This chain connects TRBV28 to TRBJ1-2; 10 bases map to TRBD1. The CDR3 runs to 14 residues. V dropped 2 bases and J dropped 11; count of bases not matched to a gene: 8. Germline V gene data show CDR1 as MDHEN and CDR2 as SYDVKM. CDR3 loop: CASSLPGQGGGYTF. The CDR3 coding sequence is TGTGCCAGCAGTTTACCCGGACAGGGGGGAGGTTACACCTTC.

The chain is built from TRBV18 and TRBJ1-1; D is uncertain. This CDR3 is built from 15 residues. V was cut by 0 bases and J by 7 bases, with 15 bases left in between. Per germline, CDR1 KGHSH and CDR2 LQKENI. CDR3: CASSPPLKASYEAFF. CDR3 nucleotide sequence: TGTGCCAGCTCACCACCACTAAAAGCATCCTATGAAGCTTTCTTT.

The chain is built from TRBV11-2 and TRBJ2-5; D perhaps matches TRBD2 (5 bases). The CDR3 is made up of 15 amino acids. Trimming pared 1 base from V and 0 bases from J, leaving 9 bases between. Germline V gene sequence: CDR1 SGHAT, CDR2 FQNNGV. CDR3 sequence: CASSLGYGNQETQYF. The CDR3, as DNA: TGTGCCAGCAGCTTAGGTTACGGGAACCAAGAGACCCAGTACTTC.

The V and J genes are TRBV5-1 and TRBJ2-7; 12 nucleotides agree with TRBD2. Germline CDR1 is SGHRS and CDR2 is YFSETQ. V lost 4 bases to trimming and J lost 4 bases; unmatched junction nucleotides: 3. This CDR3 has 14 residues. CDR3 sequence (DNA): TGCGCCAGCAGCGCCGGGACTAGCGGGTACGAGCAGTACTTC. It translates to CASSAGTSGYEQYF.

V usage is TRBV27 and J usage is TRBJ1-5; D is unresolved. Germline values: CDR1 MNHEY, CDR2 SMNVEV (reference sequence). The CDR3 has 17 residues. V was pared by 3 bases and J by 4 bases, with 19 bases between. CDR3 amino acids: CASSFNKGNGGNQPQHF. DNA for the CDR3: TGTGCCAGCAGTTTTAATAAGGGTAATGGAGGAAATCAGCCCCAGCATTTT.

The gene calls are TRBV4-1 and TRBJ2-7; 9 bases match TRBD2. Germline CDR1 MGHRA, CDR2 YSYEKL. The junction had 9 bases not matched to a gene; V was cut back by 0 bases and J by 3 bases. This CDR3 has 17 residues. As DNA, the CDR3 is TGCGCCAGCAGCCAAGATCGCACTAGCGGGTCCCTCTACGAGCAGTACTTC. This translates into CASSQDRTSGSLYEQYF.

The chain joins TRBV7-9 to TRBJ2-1; 7 bases line up with TRBD2. CDR1 is SEHNR and CDR2 is FQNEAQ in the germline V gene (reference sequence). The CDR3 loop spans 15 amino acids. The J segment lost 7 bases and the V segment lost 5 bases, leaving 11 bases of the junction unmatched. CDR3 sequence reads: CASSPRAGLPNEQFF. CDR3 in DNA: TGTGCCAGCAGCCCCCGAGCGGGACTGCCTAATGAGCAGTTCTTC.

The V and J genes are TRBV5-5 and TRBJ1-2, with D perhaps TRBD1 (6 bases). The V end lost 4 bases, the J end lost 0 bases, and 16 bases lay between the germline ends. The CDR3 length is 16 residues. CDR1 and CDR2 from the germline V gene are SGHKS and YYEKEE (reference sequence). The CDR3 DNA reads TGTGCCAGCAGCCATACCGGACAGACCACTAACTATGGCTACACCTTC. Its translation is CASSHTGQTTNYGYTF. The variable domain in full, completed from reference TRBV5-5 and TRBJ1-2, reads DAGVTQSPTHLIKTRGQQVTLRCSPISGHKSVSWYQQVLGQGPQFIFQYYEKEERGRGNFPDRFSARQFPNYSSELNVNALLLGDSALYLCASSHTGQTTNYGYTFGSGTRLTVV.

V usage is TRBV28 and J usage is TRBJ1-6; possible D gene TRBD1, 5 bases. From germline, CDR1 is MDHEN and CDR2 SYDVKM. V was cut by 7 bases and J by 4 bases, with 8 bases left in between. CDR3 length: 13 amino acids. CDR3 in DNA: TGTGCCAGCAATGGGGCATATAATTCACCCCTCCACTTT. It is translated as CASNGAYNSPLHF.

The chain couples TRBV14 to TRBJ1-3, with D uncertain. This CDR3 has 12 residues. Germline CDR1 SGHDN, CDR2 FVKESK. V dropped 1 base and J dropped 7 bases, with 5 bases sitting between them. CDR3 amino acids: CASSQVGNTIYF. In nucleotides, the CDR3 is TGTGCCAGCAGCCAAGTCGGGAACACCATATATTTT.

This clone was seen just once. The V call is TRBV10-3, the J call TRBJ1-5; 10 nucleotides align to TRBD1. The junction had 9 bases not matched to a gene; V was cut back by 2 bases and J by 5 bases. Per germline, CDR1 ENHRY and CDR2 SYGVKD. The CDR3 loop spans 17 amino acids. The CDR3 reads CAISETSGQGRYQPQHF. The DNA for the CDR3 is TGTGCCATCAGTGAGACCTCGGGACAGGGGAGGTATCAGCCCCAGCATTTT.

In its sample, this clone was seen a few times. CDR3 sequence: CASLPSGLADQETQYF. CDR3 DNA sequence: TGTGCCAGCCTACCTTCGGGACTAGCGGATCAAGAGACCCAGTACTTC. This chain uses TRBV27 with TRBJ2-5, with 11 bases aligning to TRBD2. J gave up 2 bases and V 8 bases, and 10 bases lay outside the gene matches. Germline V gene data show CDR1 as MNHEY and CDR2 as SMNVEV (reference sequence). This CDR3 region has 16 residues.

V and J are TRBV11-3 and TRBJ2-1, with D possibly TRBD2 on 5 matching bases. The CDR3 totals 15 residues. The ends were cut back, 5 bases at V and 6 bases at J, with 17 bases in the middle. Germline V gene lookup returns CDR1 SGHNT and CDR2 YENEEA. CDR3 in DNA: TGTGCCAGCAGCCGCCTTGGGTCCGCGGGCAATGAGCAGTTCTTC. This codes for CASSRLGSAGNEQFF.

This rearrangement joins TRBV4-3 to TRBJ2-7; TRBD1 might be the D (6 bases). With 0 bases removed from V and 1 base from J, the gap between germline ends came to 16 bases. There are 17 residues in the CDR3. Germline CDR1 is LGHNA and CDR2 is YSLEER. In DNA form, the CDR3 reads TGCGCCAGCAGCCAAGAACAAACGGCAGGGGTGTCCTACGAGCAGTACTTC. It encodes CASSQEQTAGVSYEQYF.

This clone was observed a few times. This chain connects TRBV27 to TRBJ2-3, with TRBD2 identical over 16 bases. Germline loops: CDR1 MNHEY, CDR2 SMNVEV (reference sequence). J gave up 4 bases and V 5 bases, and 6 bases lay outside the gene matches. CDR3 size: 17 residues. The CDR3 sequence is CASSATGTSGRADTQYF. The CDR3 region has the DNA TGTGCCAGCAGTGCTACCGGGACTAGCGGGAGGGCAGATACGCAGTATTTT.

In this sample, this clone turned up a few times. This chain links TRBV6-6 with TRBJ2-7; either TRBD1 or TRBD2 may fit D (5 bases each). V dropped 5 bases and J dropped 2 bases, with 13 bases sitting between them. The CDR3 is 14 amino acids. Germline CDR1 MNHNY, CDR2 SVGAGI (reference sequence). The CDR3 reads CASSRTTGTYEQYF. The CDR3 nucleotides read TGTGCCAGCAGTCGGACAACCGGGACCTACGAGCAGTACTTC.

V gene TRBV7-3 combines with J gene TRBJ2-1; tentatively, D is TRBD1 (6 bases). Germline CDR1 reads SGHTA; CDR2 reads FQGTGA. The CDR3 length is 15 residues. The V end was cut by 4 bases, the J end by 5 bases, with 15 bases between. In DNA form, the CDR3 reads TGTGCCAGCAGCTCCTCCGCTACAGGGAACAATGAGCAGTTCTTC. Translated, it gives CASSSSATGNNEQFF.

The CDR3 here is CASSPQSGGWDTQYF. Written as DNA, the CDR3 is TGTGCCAGCAGCCCCCAAAGCGGGGGGTGGGATACGCAGTATTTT. The chain recombines TRBV7-3 with TRBJ2-3, with 9 nucleotides matching TRBD2. The V and J ends lost 5 bases and 6 bases, in that order; junction bases with no gene match: 9. Germline V lookup: CDR1 SGHTA, CDR2 FQGTGA. CDR3 size: 15 residues.

CDR3 bases: TGTGCCAGCAGCCCATCAGGGGAGGGCACCATATATTTT. Its protein product is CASSPSGEGTIYF. V is TRBV7-3 and J is TRBJ1-3; a weak D match, TRBD1 (6 bases). CDR3 size: 13 residues. In germline, CDR1 is SGHTA, CDR2 FQGTGA. Between the trimmed V and J ends, which lost 5 bases and 9 bases, there was a span of 14 bases.

The chain is built from TRBV19 and TRBJ1-3; the match to TRBD1 covers 9 bases. The germline gives CDR1 LNHDA, CDR2 SQIVND (reference sequence). V was clipped by 5 bases and J by 7 bases; unmatched bases: 12. The CDR3 totals 16 residues. CDR3 residues: CASSARGQGRRNTIYF. The CDR3 coding sequence is TGTGCCAGTAGTGCGAGGGGACAGGGAAGAAGGAACACCATATATTTT.

This rearrangement joins TRBV9 to TRBJ2-1, with 12 positions matching TRBD2. Unmatched junction bases numbered 6, after V lost 2 bases and J lost 9 bases. In germline, CDR1 is SGDLS, CDR2 YYNGEE. CDR3 length: 15 amino acids. The CDR3 DNA reads as TGTGCCAGCAGCGTGGCTAGCGGGGGGGCCTCTGAGCAGTTCTTC. The encoded protein is CASSVASGGASEQFF.

The chain joins TRBV25-1 to TRBJ1-2; unclear D gene. The ends were cut back, 5 bases at V and 3 bases at J, with 7 bases in the middle. The germline CDR1 and CDR2 sequences are MGHDK and SYGVNS. This CDR3 region has 12 residues. This chain's CDR3 is CASSTGDYGYTF. The CDR3 region has the DNA TGTGCCAGCAGTACTGGTGACTATGGCTACACCTTC.

This clone was found a few times. CDR3 protein: CASTGQRIYGYTF. CDR3 nucleotides: TGTGCCAGCACCGGACAGAGGATCTATGGCTACACCTTC. This chain uses TRBV28 with TRBJ1-2, with D possibly TRBD1 on 6 matching bases. V lost 7 bases and J 4 bases, leaving 13 bases between the germline ends. The CDR3 spans 13 residues. Germline CDR1 and CDR2: MDHEN and SYDVKM.

This clone was detected a few times. The chain has TRBV2 and TRBJ2-5, with D hard to call. This CDR3 spans 13 amino acids. V lost 7 bases and J lost 2, with 11 bases in between. Germline CDR1 and CDR2: SNHLY and FYNNEI. DNA of the CDR3: TGTGCCAGCACTGGAGAGGTACAAGAGACCCAGTACTTC. Translated, it gives CASTGEVQETQYF.

The chain carries TRBV6-1 and TRBJ2-7; unclear D gene. Per germline, CDR1 MNHNS and CDR2 SASEGT. V was shortened by 1 base and J by 5 bases, with 12 bases between the two germline ends. The CDR3 contains 14 residues. The CDR3 DNA follows: TGTGCCAGCAGTGAAGTTAGGAGTAGCCACGAGCAGTACTTC. The encoded protein is CASSEVRSSHEQYF.

V usage is TRBV5-4 and J usage is TRBJ1-3; maybe TRBD1 (6 bases). Trimming left V 3 bases short and J 2 bases short, with 12 bases between. The CDR3 loop spans 15 amino acids. Germline V gene data show CDR1 as SGHNT and CDR2 as YYREEE (reference sequence). For the CDR3, the DNA is TGTGCCAGCAGCTCACCGGGACATACTGGAAACACCATATATTTT. This sequence encodes CASSSPGHTGNTIYF.

The V and J genes are TRBV11-3 and TRBJ2-1; D ambiguous. Trimming pared 2 bases from V and 5 bases from J, leaving 13 bases between. The CDR3 runs 15 residues. Per germline, CDR1 SGHNT and CDR2 YENEEA. Here the CDR3 reads CASSLRSSEDNEQFF. The DNA for the CDR3 is TGTGCCAGCAGCTTACGGTCCAGCGAAGACAATGAGCAGTTCTTC.

This clone appeared once. This rearrangement joins TRBV12-5 to TRBJ2-1, with 8 bases that match TRBD2. The V gene end was trimmed by 4 bases and the J gene end by 9 bases; junction bases not matched to a gene: 11. Germline CDR1 is LGHNT and CDR2 is FRNRAP. CDR3 length: 15 amino acids. The CDR3 is CASGSSGTSVSEQFF. The CDR3 nucleotides are TGTGCTAGTGGTTCCTCCGGGACTAGTGTCAGTGAGCAGTTCTTC.

The gene calls are TRBV28 and TRBJ1-1, with D perhaps TRBD1 (6 bases). This CDR3 comprises 14 residues. CDR1 is MDHEN, CDR2 SYDVKM, per germline. V was trimmed by 2 bases and J by 0 bases, leaving 7 bases between them. The DNA of the CDR3 is TGTGCCAGCAGTTTAAGGGGGATGAACACTGAAGCTTTCTTT. It is translated as CASSLRGMNTEAFF. The full variable domain, rest sourced from reference TRBV28 and TRBJ1-1, is DVKVTQSSRYLVKRTGEKVFLECVQDMDHENMFWYRQDPGLGLRLIYFSYDVKMKEKGDIPEGYSVSREKKERFSLILESASTNQTSMYLCASSLRGMNTEAFFGQGTRLTVV.

This chain connects TRBV7-2 to TRBJ2-1; 8 bases are shared with TRBD2. V shed 4 bases and J 4 bases; nucleotides not matched to a gene: 6. The germline gives CDR1 SGHTA, CDR2 FQGNSA. The CDR3 loop spans 15 amino acids. As DNA, the CDR3 is TGTGCCAGCAGCTCCACTAGCGGATCTTACAATGAGCAGTTCTTC. The encoded protein is CASSSTSGSYNEQFF.

This clone was recorded many times. The J gene is TRBJ2-2, the V gene TRBV6-5; 7 positions match TRBD1. V dropped 6 bases and J dropped 3; count of bases not matched to a gene: 7. The CDR3 covers 15 residues. The germline CDR1 and CDR2 sequences are MNHEY and SVGAGI. CDR3 protein: CASSRTGPYTGELFF. The CDR3 nucleotides are TGTGCCAGCAGCAGGACAGGCCCTTACACCGGGGAGCTGTTTTTT.